The sequence of this T cell receptor beta chain was determined in a study of T cell responses to AZD1222 COVID-19 vaccine. Study in general: The analysis combined second doses at about 4 or about 12 weeks.

The germline gives CDR1 KGHSH, CDR2 LQKENI. J lost 1 base, V lost 8 bases, and 4 bases had no gene match. The CDR3 length is 13 residues. Sequencing was performed with immunoSEQ multiplex PCR; in TCRdb, only in-frame clones are kept and a portion is missing. The data hold around 160,000 clones, with 90% to 95% observed a single time. This clone was found a few times. The target antigen is unknown. General study points: Possibly, clonal diversity was underestimated; donors were largely white British and included more females. Baseline seropositivity characterized only six AZD1222 recipients.

The sample consisted of peripheral blood, taken on day 0 of AZD1222 vaccination. This rearrangement joins TRBV18 to TRBJ1-1; TRBD1 matches 7 bases. This clonotype originated in an adult in good health. Here the CDR3 DNA reads TGTGCCAGCCAAGGACAGGCGAACACTGAAGCTTTCTTT. Amino acids: CASQGQANTEAFF. Drawing the rest from reference TRBV18 and TRBJ1-1, the complete variable domain is NAGVMQNPRHLVRRRGQEARLRCSPMKGHSHVYWYRQLPEEGLKFMVYLQKENIIDESGMPKERFSAEFPKEGPSILRIQQVVRGDSAAYFCASQGQANTEAFFGQGTRLTVV.